This TCR beta chain was captured in a study of circulating and synovial CD4+ cells in juvenile arthritis. Libraries were prepared by immunoSEQ multiplex PCR; TCRdb keeps only in-frame clonotypes and omits some of them. The profile shows about 39,000 clones, approximately 94% of them singletons. The V and J ends lost 0 bases and 0 bases respectively, with 11 bases between them. The CDR3 covers 16 residues. Germline V lookup: CDR1 LGHNA, CDR2 YSLEER. The TCR was taken from a human donor with juvenile idiopathic arthritis. This chain connects TRBV4-3 to TRBJ1-1; no definite D call. Sequencing was performed on CD4+ T cells from blood. CDR3 sequence: CASSQEAGIMNTEAFF. The CDR3 DNA reads as TGCGCCAGCAGCCAAGAGGCAGGAATTATGAACACTGAAGCTTTCTTT.